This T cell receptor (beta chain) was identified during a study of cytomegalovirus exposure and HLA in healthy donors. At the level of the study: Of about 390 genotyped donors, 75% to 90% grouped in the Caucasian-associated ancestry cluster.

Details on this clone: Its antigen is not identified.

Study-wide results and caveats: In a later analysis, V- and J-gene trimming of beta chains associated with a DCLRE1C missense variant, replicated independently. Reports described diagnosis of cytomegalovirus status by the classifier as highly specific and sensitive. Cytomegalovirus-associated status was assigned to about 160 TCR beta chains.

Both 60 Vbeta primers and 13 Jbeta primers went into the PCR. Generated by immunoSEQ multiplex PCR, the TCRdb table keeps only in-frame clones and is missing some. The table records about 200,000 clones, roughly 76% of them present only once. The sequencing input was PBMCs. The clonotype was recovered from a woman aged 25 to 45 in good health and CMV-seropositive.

In nucleotides, the CDR3 is TGTGCCAGCAGTGAATCGGCAAGGGGGCACAGTGATACGCAGTATTTT. It codes for CASSESARGHSDTQYF. This chain uses TRBV25-1 with TRBJ2-3, with TRBD1 identical over 7 bases. The CDR3 consists of 16 residues. CDR1 is MGHDK and CDR2 is SYGVNS in the germline V gene. Losses at the gene ends were 1 base for V and 6 bases for J; bases not matched to a gene: 10. Based on the CDR3 plus reference TRBV25-1 and TRBJ2-3, the full variable domain is EADIYQTPRYLVIGTGKKITLECSQTMGHDKMYWYQQDPGMELHLIHYSYGVNSTEKGDLSSESTVSRIRTEHFPLTLESARPSHTSQYLCASSESARGHSDTQYFGPGTRLTVL.